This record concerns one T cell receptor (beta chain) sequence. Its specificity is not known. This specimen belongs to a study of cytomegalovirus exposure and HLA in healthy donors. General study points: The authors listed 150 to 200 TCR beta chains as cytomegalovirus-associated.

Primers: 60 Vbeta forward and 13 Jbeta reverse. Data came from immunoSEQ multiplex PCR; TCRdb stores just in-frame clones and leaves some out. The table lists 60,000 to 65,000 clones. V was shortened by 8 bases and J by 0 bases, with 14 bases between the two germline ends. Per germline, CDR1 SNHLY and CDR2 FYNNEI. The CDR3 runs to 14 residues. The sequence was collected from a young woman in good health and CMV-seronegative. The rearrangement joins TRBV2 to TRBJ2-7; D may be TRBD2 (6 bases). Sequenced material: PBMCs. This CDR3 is CASVRDGSSYEQYF. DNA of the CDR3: TGTGCCAGCGTCCGGGACGGGAGCTCCTACGAGCAGTACTTC.